Listed here are 9 T cell receptor beta chains from one sample, sequenced in a study of shared clonotypes between healthy human individuals. The protocol was immunoSEQ multiplex PCR, while the TCRdb copy is restricted to in-frame clones and leaves out a portion. The sample lists about 530,000 clones, less than 96% occurring once. Sample: naive CD4+ T cells sorted from blood. Indicated subset: CD45RA+ positively selected. These receptors all come from a woman in her 30s in good health.

The CDR3 nucleotides read TGTGCCAGCAGTTTTCCCGGGACTAGCGGATTCTACAATGAGCAGTTCTTC. This translates into CASSFPGTSGFYNEQFF. The chain recombines TRBV28 with TRBJ2-1; 11 bases fit TRBD2. This CDR3 spans 17 amino acids. V shed 3 bases, J shed 3 bases, and the junction held 7 bases outside the gene matches. Per germline, CDR1 MDHEN and CDR2 SYDVKM.

This clone was seen only once. V gene TRBV2 combines with J gene TRBJ1-6; D gene uncertain. The CDR3 length is 13 residues. Germline V gene data show CDR1 as SNHLY and CDR2 as FYNNEI. With 6 bases removed from V and 7 bases from J, the gap between germline ends came to 10 bases. CDR3 sequence reads: CASRTDYNSPLHF. CDR3 in DNA: TGTGCCAGCAGGACGGATTACAATTCACCCCTCCACTTT.

J is TRBJ2-6 and V is TRBV19; D assignment may be TRBD1 or TRBD2 (6 bases each). The germline V gene encodes CDR1 LNHDA and CDR2 SQIVND (reference sequence). This CDR3 region has 18 residues. With 2 bases removed from V and 0 bases from J, the gap between germline ends came to 14 bases. The chain's CDR3 is CASSIIPGGSSGANVLTF. In DNA form, the CDR3 reads TGTGCCAGTAGTATAATCCCCGGGGGCTCCTCTGGGGCCAACGTCCTGACTTTC. The full variable domain, completed using reference TRBV19 and TRBJ2-6, is DGGITQSPKYLFRKEGQNVTLSCEQNLNHDAMYWYRQDPGQGLRLIYYSQIVNDFQKGDIAEGYSVSREKKESFPLTVTSAQKNPTAFYLCASSIIPGGSSGANVLTFGAGSRLTVL.

The chain has TRBV2 and TRBJ1-2, with 8 bases lining up with TRBD1. V shed 6 bases and J 8 bases; nucleotides not matched to a gene: 5. CDR1 is SNHLY and CDR2 is FYNNEI in the germline V gene. The CDR3 sequence is 12 residues long. This CDR3 is CASRRTGSGYTF. The DNA for the CDR3 is TGTGCCAGCAGGAGGACAGGGAGCGGCTACACCTTC.

The chain employs TRBV6-5 and TRBJ2-7; 7 nucleotides agree with TRBD1. Per the germline V gene, CDR1 is MNHEY and CDR2 is SVGAGI. The length of the CDR3 is 14 residues. Losses at the gene ends were 5 bases for V and 0 bases for J; bases not matched to a gene: 4. CDR3: CASSRGQTSYEQYF. The CDR3 nucleotides are TGTGCCAGCAGTCGGGGACAGACCTCCTACGAGCAGTACTTC.

Comment on this clone: Other nucleotide sequences in the sample specify the same CDR3. This chain joins TRBV18 and TRBJ1-1, with D unresolved. Germline V gene data show CDR1 as KGHSH and CDR2 as LQKENI. The CDR3 runs 13 residues. V was cut by 2 bases and J by 1 base, with 5 bases left in between. The CDR3 bases are TGTGCCAGCTCACCAGTGGAGAACACTGAAGCTTTCTTT. The encoded protein is CASSPVENTEAFF.

The rearrangement links TRBV28 to TRBJ1-1; possible D gene TRBD1, 5 bases. V lost 6 bases and J 6 bases, leaving 8 bases between the germline ends. Germline V gives CDR1 MDHEN, CDR2 SYDVKM. The CDR3 runs to 11 residues. DNA for the CDR3: TGTGCCAGCAGCACAGGACCTGAAGCTTTCTTT. This gives the protein CASSTGPEAFF.

The chain has TRBV23-1 and TRBJ1-3, with 8 bases identical to TRBD1. TRBV23-1 is flagged as an ORF with uncertain function. Germline trimming cut 2 bases from V and 3 bases from J; bases unmatched to any gene: 6. The CDR3 spans 16 residues. CDR3 DNA: TGCGCCAGCAGTCAACGGGGACAGGTAGGTGGAAACACCATATATTTT. Its translation: CASSQRGQVGGNTIYF.

The J gene is TRBJ1-1, the V gene TRBV25-1, with no clear D. Germline V gene lookup returns CDR1 MGHDK and CDR2 SYGVNS. V was trimmed by 0 bases and J by 5 bases, leaving 7 bases between them. CDR3 size: 13 residues. This chain's CDR3 is CASSEYAETEAFF. Here the CDR3 DNA reads TGTGCCAGCAGTGAATATGCCGAAACTGAAGCTTTCTTT. Together with reference TRBV25-1 and TRBJ1-1, the CDR3 gives the full variable domain: EADIYQTPRYLVIGTGKKITLECSQTMGHDKMYWYQQDPGMELHLIHYSYGVNSTEKGDLSSESTVSRIRTEHFPLTLESARPSHTSQYLCASSEYAETEAFFGQGTRLTVV.